This T cell receptor beta chain was captured by sequencing in a study of cytomegalovirus exposure and HLA in healthy donors. General study points: The study put 160 or so TCR beta chains on its list as cytomegalovirus-associated.

Concerning this clone itself: Its matching antigen is unknown.

Sequencing was performed with immunoSEQ multiplex PCR; in TCRdb, only in-frame clones are kept and a portion is missing. The sample lists over 250,000 clones; about 86% were seen once. Germline V gene lookup returns CDR1 GTSNPN and CDR2 SVGIG (reference sequence). The CDR3 consists of 14 residues. The germline V and J ends were trimmed by 4 bases and 0 bases, with 13 bases remaining between them. This receptor was taken from a woman aged 18-35 years in good health and CMV-seronegative. The sample taken for sequencing was PBMCs. The chain recombines TRBV30 with TRBJ2-7; no clear D. The CDR3 region is CAWKVGGYSYEQYF. The CDR3 DNA is TGTGCCTGGAAAGTTGGCGGCTACTCCTACGAGCAGTACTTC.